What follows describes a single T cell receptor (beta chain). Its antigen remains unknown. These data come from a study of T cells in Graves' hyperthyroidism and ophthalmopathy. Points from the study as a whole: Stable hyperthyroidism was told apart from ophthalmopathy by a model built on 13 V-J features. The majority of expanded thyroid clonotypes above 0.001 also appeared in blood.

Germline-derived CDR1 and CDR2 are SEHNR and FQNEAQ (reference sequence). The CDR3 is 12 amino acids. Trimming removed 5 bases from V and 8 bases from J, with 12 bases in between. What was amplified from RNA transcripts were TCR beta CDR3 regions. The TCR CDR3 was amplified in a first-round RT-PCR using the HTBI primer set. One entry per CDR3 protein, called by TCRdb with MiXCR from the multiplex PCR reads. In the table there are about 840,000 distinct CDR3 sequences, over 35% of which are singletons. The authors took PBMCs from about 9.5 ml fresh peripheral blood. This chain connects TRBV7-9 to TRBJ1-2; D is unresolved. Sequencing was performed on blood. The clonotype originates from a man between 18 and 35 years old with Graves' hyperthyroidism. The CDR3 region has the DNA TGTGCCAGCAGCGCAGCCGGTGGAGGCTACACCTTC. Amino acids: CASSAAGGGYTF.